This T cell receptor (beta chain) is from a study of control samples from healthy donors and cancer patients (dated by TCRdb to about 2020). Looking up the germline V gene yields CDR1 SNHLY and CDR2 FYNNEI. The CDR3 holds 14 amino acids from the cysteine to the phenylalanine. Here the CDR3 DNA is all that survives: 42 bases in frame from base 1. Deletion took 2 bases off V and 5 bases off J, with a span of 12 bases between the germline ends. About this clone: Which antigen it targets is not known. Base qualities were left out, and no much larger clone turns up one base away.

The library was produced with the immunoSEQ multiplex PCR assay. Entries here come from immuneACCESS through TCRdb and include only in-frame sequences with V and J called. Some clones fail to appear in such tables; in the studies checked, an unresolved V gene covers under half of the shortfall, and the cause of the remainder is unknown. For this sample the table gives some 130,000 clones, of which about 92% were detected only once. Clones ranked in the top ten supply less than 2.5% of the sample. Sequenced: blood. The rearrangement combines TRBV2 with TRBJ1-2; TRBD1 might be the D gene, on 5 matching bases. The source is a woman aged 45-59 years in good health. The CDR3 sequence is CASSESGQGYGYTF. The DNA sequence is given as TGTGCCAGCAGTGAATCCGGTCAGGGTTATGGCTACACCTTC.